This TCR beta chain was sequenced in a study of blood T cells in healthy people across ages. General observations from the study: Any conclusive comparison of naive versus antigen-experienced cells was prevented by using unsorted PBMCs.

Germline loops: CDR1 MNHEY, CDR2 SMNVEV (reference sequence). Trimming took 5 bases from V and 4 from J; bases not matched to a gene: 8. The CDR3 totals 15 residues. PCR was performed a second time for about 7 to 12 cycles using a sample-barcoded 5' primer and a J-beta primer mix. A single record per CDR3 protein comes from TCRdb applying MiXCR to the 5' RACE reads. The sample carries hundreds of thousands of distinct CDR3 sequences, 46% recorded once. This clonotype was observed a few times. Antigen unknown. The sample comprised blood. The receptor's source is a man older than 75 in good health. The chain combines TRBV27 with TRBJ2-3, with 8 nucleotides matching TRBD1. The CDR3 sequence is CASSIDRGRADTQYF. CDR3 in DNA: TGTGCCAGCAGTATCGACAGGGGTCGCGCAGATACGCAGTATTTT.